These 4 T cell receptor beta chains share one sample of origin, sequenced in a study of blood T cells in healthy people across ages. Primers used in a second PCR of roughly 7 to 12 cycles were a sample-barcoded 5' primer and a J-beta primer mix. A single record per CDR3 protein comes from TCRdb applying MiXCR to the 5' RACE reads. The sample contains 1.2 million to 1.5 million distinct CDR3 sequences, 55% to 75% of which appear only once. The sample was blood. The source is a young man in good health.

This clonotype was picked up a small number of times. In DNA form, the CDR3 reads TGCAGCGTTGAGGATCGCAGCAGGGGCTACGAGCAGTACTTC. It translates to CSVEDRSRGYEQYF. The chain combines TRBV29-1 with TRBJ2-7; possibly TRBD1 for D (6 bases). Germline V gene sequence: CDR1 SQVTM, CDR2 ANQGSEA. The ends were cut back, 3 bases at V and 3 bases at J, with 15 bases in the middle. This CDR3 is built from 14 residues.

The V gene is TRBV3-1, the J gene TRBJ2-2; TRBD1 is a possible D gene (5 bases). With 4 bases removed from V and 9 bases from J, the gap between germline ends came to 18 bases. The CDR3 extends over 15 amino acids. Per the germline V gene, CDR1 is LGHDT and CDR2 is YNNKEL (reference sequence). The CDR3 sequence: CASSPRQGQNRELFF. As DNA, the CDR3 is TGTGCCAGCAGCCCTCGGCAGGGTCAGAATCGGGAGCTGTTTTTT.

This clonotype showed up just a few times. This chain uses TRBV27 with TRBJ2-5, with 10 bases identical to TRBD1. The J call may be incorrect, as the DNA end agrees better with TRBJ2-7. Germline V gives CDR1 MNHEY, CDR2 SMNVEV (reference sequence). The CDR3 consists of 15 residues. CDR3 sequence: CASSLRGTGAYEQYF. CDR3 nucleotide sequence: TGTGCCAGCAGTTTGAGAGGGACAGGGGCTTACGAGCAGTACTTC.

The gene calls are TRBV9 and TRBJ1-2, with D unresolved. This CDR3 is 14 amino acids long. V lost 3 bases and J 3 bases, leaving 12 bases between the germline ends. Germline values: CDR1 SGDLS, CDR2 YYNGEE. DNA of the CDR3: TGTGCCAGCAGCGAGTACGACACCGACTATGGCTACACCTTC. Translating gives CASSEYDTDYGYTF.